Listed below are T cell receptor beta chains from one sample, sequenced in a study of T cell changes during pregnancy in multiple sclerosis. Only in-frame clones appear in the TCRdb table, and some are missing; sequencing was by immunoSEQ multiplex PCR. Of tens of thousands of clones in the sample, around 93% are singletons; the top ten hold 0.95%. The specimen was peripheral blood, collected before pregnancy. The source of these receptors is a female donor with multiple sclerosis, enrolled in a pregnancy study. Both conserved end residues are trimmed from each CDR3. Each record gives: CDR3 protein, V gene.

ASSWTPLYEQY | TRBV4-1
ASSQESGGAYNEQF | TRBV4-3
ASSQPGQGSTDTQY | TRBV16
ASRQFTEAF | TRBV28
ASSPGQGSNQPQH | TRBV5-1
ASSLAFQEGQY | TRBV7-7
ASSLVGAGGPSYNEQF | TRBV7-6
ASSRGGEETQY | TRBV7-3
ASSLGNPGDQPQH | TRBV7-8
ASSLVSQGPLNYGYT | TRBV13
ASSYGAKDTGELF | TRBV6-5
ASNPGMGYT | TRBV19
ASSQDRAAGNIQY | TRBV4-3
AWRFAGELF | TRBV30
ASRASVSGNTIY | TRBV2
ASTVTGDGGTQY | TRBV2
ASSIPPQGYYGYT | TRBV19
ASSLGLAASTDTQY | TRBV7-3
ASSLVQNQPQH | TRBV7-2
ASSLGRGEYGYT | TRBV7-9
ASSFQSGYTDTQY | TRBV7-2
ASSQQGAEETQY | TRBV27
ASSPAGETQY | TRBV18
ASSMVWGNYEQY | TRBV19
ASSQDRQGSGNTIY | TRBV4-3
ASSEAGRGSQPQH | TRBV2
ASSSYRGPDGYT | TRBV11-2
ASSLQAGGVYGYT | TRBV7-3
ASSLSREVGYGYT | TRBV7-9
ASSKSGRGGEQF | TRBV2
ASSIQDRRIARGYT | TRBV19
ASSGQSYGYT | TRBV5-1
ASSRNRDSTPPEQF | TRBV9
ASSYRGNQPQH | TRBV19
ASREPGQGGHQPQH | TRBV6-6
AWSREGYEQY | TRBV30
ASSMGGILGTQY | TRBV10-1
ASSLGGQGGEKLF | TRBV5-1
ASSGVTNQETQY | TRBV2
ASSLGGLAGASPETQY | TRBV5-1
ASRGQGSSYEQY | TRBV6-6
ASSQGETGISYEQY | TRBV4-2
ASSGRDTNPNTEAF | TRBV9
ASDKGIRNQPQH | TRBV2
ASSRVGGLNTEAF | TRBV7-9
ASSEPGQGFYEQY | TRBV25-1
ASSESIAGVDEQF | TRBV10-2
ASSQRPAGNRGNTEAF | TRBV4-3
ASSYRTGTTGELF | TRBV5-5
AFGVATRNQPQH | TRBV30
SAPGGREQF | TRBV20-1
ASNGGGRDTQY | TRBV19
ASSIQPQGDGYT | TRBV7-2
ASSPERNEQF | TRBV5-1
ASSMLGADGYT | TRBV19
AISEETGGSYEQY | TRBV10-3
ASSLARVNSPLH | TRBV5-4
ASSIGQGSYEQY | TRBV5-1
ASSPEGQEVWY | TRBV18